Detailed here is one TCR beta chain. Only in-frame clones appear in the TCRdb table, and some are missing; sequencing was by immunoSEQ multiplex PCR. The table includes some 270,000 clones, over 80% detected once. Participants in the exposed group had met a COVID-19 case in the 2 weeks before joining the study. The sample is drawn from a study of blood T cell repertoires in COVID-19. Study context: Both acute and convalescent COVID-19 samples were obtained from the United States, Italy and Spain.

The CDR3 has 14 residues. The germline gives CDR1 SGHKS, CDR2 YYEKEE (reference sequence). The V and J ends lost 4 bases and 5 bases respectively, with 15 bases between them. Source material: PBMCs or T cells enriched from blood (not recorded which). The receptor comes from a woman in her forties who had been exposed to COVID-19. The gene calls are TRBV5-5 and TRBJ2-5; possible D gene TRBD1, 6 bases. CDR3 sequence: CASSPGQGQETQYF. For the CDR3, the DNA is TGTGCCAGCAGCCCCGGGCAGGGGCAGGAGACCCAGTACTTC.